This T cell receptor beta chain derives from a study of cytomegalovirus exposure and HLA in healthy donors. Notes on the study in general: The study labeled fewer than 200 TCR beta chains cytomegalovirus-associated. A later analysis linked a missense variant in DCLRE1C to the trimming of TCR beta V and J genes.

Germline CDR1 SGHNT, CDR2 YYREEE (reference sequence). The CDR3 is 15 amino acids. V lost 1 base and J 4 bases, leaving 14 bases between the germline ends. Comments on this clone: The antigen remains undetermined.

Donors showed nominal health when sampled, although they likely had unrecorded immune exposures. PCR employed 60 Vbeta and 13 Jbeta primers. Produced via immunoSEQ multiplex PCR; TCRdb's table is partial and in-frame only. The repertoire holds about 140,000 clones, over 75% seen once, with about 1.3% in the top ten. The sequenced sample was PBMCs. The chain combines TRBV5-4 with TRBJ1-1, with D uncertain. The receptor was isolated from a female donor in good health and CMV-seronegative. The CDR3 loop is CASSLYAITVTEAFF. The CDR3 region has the DNA TGTGCCAGCAGCTTGTATGCGATCACGGTCACTGAAGCTTTCTTT.